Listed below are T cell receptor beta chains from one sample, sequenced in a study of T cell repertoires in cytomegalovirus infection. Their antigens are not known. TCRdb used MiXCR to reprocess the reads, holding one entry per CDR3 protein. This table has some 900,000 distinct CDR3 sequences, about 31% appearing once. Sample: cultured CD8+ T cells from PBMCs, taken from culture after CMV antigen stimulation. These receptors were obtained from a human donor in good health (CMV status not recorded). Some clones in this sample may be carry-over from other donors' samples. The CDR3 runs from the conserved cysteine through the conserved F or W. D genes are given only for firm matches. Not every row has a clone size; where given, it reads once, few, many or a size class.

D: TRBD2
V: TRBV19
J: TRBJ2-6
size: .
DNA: TGTGCCAGTAGTGTTAGCGGGGGAAGATCTGGGGCCAACGTCCTGACTTTC
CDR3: CASSVSGGRSGANVLTF

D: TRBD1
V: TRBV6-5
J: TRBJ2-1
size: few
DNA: TGTGCCAGCAGTACCCGGGACAGGGCAATGAATGAGCAGTTCTTC
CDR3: CASSTRDRAMNEQFF

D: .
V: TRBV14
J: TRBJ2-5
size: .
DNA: TGTGCCAGCAGCCATCCAAAGGCGACGAAGACCCAGTACTTC
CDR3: CASSHPKATKTQYF

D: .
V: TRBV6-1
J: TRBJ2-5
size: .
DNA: TGTGCCAGCAACCCGTCCAGGGTAGGAGAGACCCAGTACTTC
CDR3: CASNPSRVGETQYF

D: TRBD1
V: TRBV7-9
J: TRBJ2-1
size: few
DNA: TGTGCCAGCAGCCTAGGACAGGGACTTTTAATTGAGCAGTTCTTC
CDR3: CASSLGQGLLIEQFF

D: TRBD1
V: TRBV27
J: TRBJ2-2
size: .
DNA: TGTGCCAGCAGTTTAAGGGACAGGCTTCACACCGGGGAGCTGTTTTTT
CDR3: CASSLRDRLHTGELFF

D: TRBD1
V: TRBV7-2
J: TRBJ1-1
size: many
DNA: TGTGCCAGCAGCTCCTTAAAGACAGGGGGATTTACTGAAGCTTTCTTT
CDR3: CASSSLKTGGFTEAFF

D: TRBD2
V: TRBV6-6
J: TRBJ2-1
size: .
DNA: TGTGCCAGCAGTGCCAGCTGGGGGACTAGCGGGGGTTCCTACAATGAGCAGTTCTTC
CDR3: CASSASWGTSGGSYNEQFF

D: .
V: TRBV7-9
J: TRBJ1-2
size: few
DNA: TGTGCCAGCAGCCCCGGGACACCGGCCGCTTATGGCTACACCTTC
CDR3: CASSPGTPAAYGYTF

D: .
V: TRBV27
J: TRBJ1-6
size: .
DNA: TGTGCCAGCAGTTTACGTCCCTCCAATTCACCCCTCCACTTT
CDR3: CASSLRPSNSPLHF

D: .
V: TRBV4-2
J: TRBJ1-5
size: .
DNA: TGTGCCAGCAGCCAAGTCTTCCGGCGGGGGTTTGATAGCAATCAGCCCCAGCATTTT
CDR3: CASSQVFRRGFDSNQPQHF

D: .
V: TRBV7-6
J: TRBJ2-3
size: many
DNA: TGTGCCAGCAGCTTCTCAGGGGCCCTAGATACGCAGTATTTT
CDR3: CASSFSGALDTQYF

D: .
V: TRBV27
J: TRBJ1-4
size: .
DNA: TGTGCCAGCAGTTTCCGTCAGGCGACTAGAGATGAAAAACTGTTTTTT
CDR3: CASSFRQATRDEKLFF

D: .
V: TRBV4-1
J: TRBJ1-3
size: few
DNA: TGCGCCAGCAGCCAAGGGAGTCCAGGCTACTCTGGAAACACCATATATTTT
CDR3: CASSQGSPGYSGNTIYF

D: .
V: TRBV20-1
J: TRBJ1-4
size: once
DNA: TGCAGTGCTAGAGATGCGGCGGACCTTGGGGAAAAACTGTTTTTT
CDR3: CSARDAADLGEKLFF

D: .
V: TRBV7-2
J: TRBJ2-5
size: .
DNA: TGTGCCAGCAGCCCTTGGGGGGAGACCCAGTACTTC
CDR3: CASSPWGETQYF

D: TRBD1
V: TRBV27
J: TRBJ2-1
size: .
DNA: TGTGCCAGCAGTAGGGACAGTGGCGCCTACAATGAGCAGTTCTTC
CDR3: CASSRDSGAYNEQFF

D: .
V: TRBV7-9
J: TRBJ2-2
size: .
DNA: TGTGCCAGCAGCTTAGTCAGGGTGAACACCGGGGAGCTGTTTTTT
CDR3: CASSLVRVNTGELFF

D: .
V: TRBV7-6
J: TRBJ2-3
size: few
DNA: TGTGCCAGCAGCTCGAAGGGGGCAGATACGCAGTATTTT
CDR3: CASSSKGADTQYF

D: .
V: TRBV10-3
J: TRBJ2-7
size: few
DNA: TGTGCCATCAGGGGGGGACAGAACTACGAGCAGTACTTC
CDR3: CAIRGGQNYEQYF

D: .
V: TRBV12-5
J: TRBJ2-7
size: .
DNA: TGTGCTAGTGCCCCGGTGGTAGGGAGCTCCTACGAGCAGTACTTC
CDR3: CASAPVVGSSYEQYF

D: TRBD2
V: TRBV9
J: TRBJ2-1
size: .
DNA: TGTGCCAGCAGCGTAGTTCTAGCGGGCTCCTACAATGAGCAGTTCTTC
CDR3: CASSVVLAGSYNEQFF

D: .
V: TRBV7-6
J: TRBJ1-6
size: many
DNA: TGTGCCAGCAGCTTAGCACAGGGAAATTCACCCCTCCACTTT
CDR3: CASSLAQGNSPLHF

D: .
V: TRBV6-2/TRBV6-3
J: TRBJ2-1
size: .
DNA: TGTGCCAGCAGTATGTCGCGGGACCTCCCTTGGGATGAGCAGTTCTTC
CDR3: CASSMSRDLPWDEQFF

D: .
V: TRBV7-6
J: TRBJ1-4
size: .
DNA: TGTGCCAGCAGCTTCAAGGGTAATGAAAAACTGTTTTTT
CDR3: CASSFKGNEKLFF

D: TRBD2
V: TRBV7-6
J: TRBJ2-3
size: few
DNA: TGTGCCAGCAGCGCCTGGGCTAGCGGAAGCACAGATACGCAGTATTTT
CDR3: CASSAWASGSTDTQYF

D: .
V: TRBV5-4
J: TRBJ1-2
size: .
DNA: TGTGCCAGCAGTGGGAGAACACCCGATGGCTACACCTTC
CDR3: CASSGRTPDGYTF

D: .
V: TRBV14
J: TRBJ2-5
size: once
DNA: TGTGCCAGCAGCCAAGATCCCGGTACCCAGTACTTC
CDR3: CASSQDPGTQYF

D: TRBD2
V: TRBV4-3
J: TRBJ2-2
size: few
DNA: TGCGCCAGCAGCCAAGGCCAAGCGGGGGGGTATGGCGGGGAGCTGTTTTTT
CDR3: CASSQGQAGGYGGELFF

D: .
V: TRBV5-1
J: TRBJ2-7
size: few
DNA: TGCGCCAGCAGCTTTGAGGACAGTTACTACGAGCAGTACTTC
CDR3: CASSFEDSYYEQYF

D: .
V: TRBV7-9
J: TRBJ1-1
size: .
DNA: TGTGCCAGCAGCCAGGACAAGTCCACTGAAGCTTTCTTT
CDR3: CASSQDKSTEAFF

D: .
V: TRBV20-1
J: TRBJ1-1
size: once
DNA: TGCAGTGCTAGAGATCGTCAGGTGAACACTGAAGCTTTCTTT
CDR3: CSARDRQVNTEAFF

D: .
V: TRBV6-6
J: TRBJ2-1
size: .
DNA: TGTGCCAGCAGTTACTCGGTACAGACCTACAATGAGCAGTTCTTC
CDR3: CASSYSVQTYNEQFF

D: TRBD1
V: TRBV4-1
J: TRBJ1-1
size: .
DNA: TGCGCCAGCAGCCAAGAGGCCGGGACAGGGTATCGAAGCACTGAAGCTTTCTTT
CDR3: CASSQEAGTGYRSTEAFF

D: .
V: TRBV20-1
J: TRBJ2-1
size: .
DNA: TGCAGTGCTAGAGAGACATTCCAATTTTACAATGAGCAGTTCTTC
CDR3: CSARETFQFYNEQFF

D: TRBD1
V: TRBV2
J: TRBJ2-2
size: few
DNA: TGTGCCAGGGGACAGGGTGACACCGGGGAGCTGTTTTTT
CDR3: CARGQGDTGELFF

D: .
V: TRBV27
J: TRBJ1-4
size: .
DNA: TGTGCCAGCCGCTCCTTTCCGGGACATGAAAAACTGTTTTTT
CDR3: CASRSFPGHEKLFF

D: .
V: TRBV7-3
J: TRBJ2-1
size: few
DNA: TGTGCCAGCAGCTTTGGGGGACTCAATGAGCAGTTCTTC
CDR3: CASSFGGLNEQFF

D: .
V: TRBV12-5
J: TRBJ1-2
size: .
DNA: TGTGCTAGTGGTTTTTCGTACGACAGTACGAGGGTAGCTAACTATGGCTACACCTTC
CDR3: CASGFSYDSTRVANYGYTF

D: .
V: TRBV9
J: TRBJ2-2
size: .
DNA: TGTGCCAGCAGCGTAGAGGTTTGGGGTCCTGTGGACACCGGGGAGCTGTTTTTT
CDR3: CASSVEVWGPVDTGELFF

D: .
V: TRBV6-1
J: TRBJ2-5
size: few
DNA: TGTGCCAGCAGATGGACTTACCAAGAGACCCAGTACTTC
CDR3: CASRWTYQETQYF

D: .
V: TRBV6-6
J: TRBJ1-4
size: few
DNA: TGTGCCAGCACCTTCGGTTATGATGAAAAACTGTTTTTT
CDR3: CASTFGYDEKLFF

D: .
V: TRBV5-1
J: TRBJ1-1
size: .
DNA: TGCGCCAGCAGCGCCGACCCCCCGGCGAACACTGAAGCTTTCTTT
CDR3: CASSADPPANTEAFF

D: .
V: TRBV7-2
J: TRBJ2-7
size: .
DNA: TGTGCCAGCAGCTTAGCTTTGCCGGGACTGGAATCCTACGAGCAGTACTTC
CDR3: CASSLALPGLESYEQYF

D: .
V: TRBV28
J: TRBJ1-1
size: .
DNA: TGTGCCAGCAGTTTAATAAGAGGGGCCACTGAAGCTTTCTTT
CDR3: CASSLIRGATEAFF

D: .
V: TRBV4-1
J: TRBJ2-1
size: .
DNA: TGCGCCAGCAGCCAAGAGGTCAGGGGTTCCTACAATGAGCAGTTCTTC
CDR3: CASSQEVRGSYNEQFF

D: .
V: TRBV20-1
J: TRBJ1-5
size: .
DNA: TGCAGTGCTACCACTGGGGACAATCAGCCCCAGCATTTT
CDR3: CSATTGDNQPQHF

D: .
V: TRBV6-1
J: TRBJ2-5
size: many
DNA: TGTGCCAGCGGAGGCGGGGAGACCCAGTACTTC
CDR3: CASGGGETQYF

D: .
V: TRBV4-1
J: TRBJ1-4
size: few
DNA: TGCGCCAGCAGCCACCGGACAGAAAGAAATGAAAAACTGTTTTTT
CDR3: CASSHRTERNEKLFF

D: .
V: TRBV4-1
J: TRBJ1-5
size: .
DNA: TGCGCCAGCAGCCAAAAGGAGAATAGCAATCAGCCCCAGCATTTT
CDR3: CASSQKENSNQPQHF

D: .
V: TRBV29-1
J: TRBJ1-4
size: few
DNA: TGCAGCGTTGAAGATCGAGGGCAGGAGAATGAAAAACTGTTTTTT
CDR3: CSVEDRGQENEKLFF

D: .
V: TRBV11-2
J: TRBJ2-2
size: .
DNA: TGTGCCAGCAGCTTATCAGGGAAGATCACCGGGGAGCTGTTTTTT
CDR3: CASSLSGKITGELFF